Listed below are T cell receptor beta chains from one sample, sequenced in a study of blood T cell repertoires in COVID-19. This table comes from immunoSEQ multiplex PCR, and its TCRdb copy is limited to in-frame clones, with some not included. The sample shows 150,000 to 200,000 clones, roughly nine tenths of them seen only once. Sequencing was done on a sample of peripheral blood. These receptors were taken from a man in his late teens or twenties who had recovered from COVID-19. Each CDR3 is given with its conserved first and last residue. The order of the fields is CDR3 length, D gene, J gene, V gene, clone size, CDR3 protein, CDR3 DNA. D genes are given only for firm matches. For some rows the clone size is stated as once, few or many, or as a class when expanded; others skip it.

cdr3_length: 13; d_call: NA; j_call: TRBJ2-5; v_call: TRBV5-6; clone_size: NA; cdr3_aa: CASSGRGKETQYF; cdr3_nt: TGTGCCAGCAGCGGCAGGGGTAAAGAGACCCAGTACTTC
cdr3_length: 18; d_call: NA; j_call: TRBJ2-1; v_call: TRBV15; clone_size: NA; cdr3_aa: CATSRTARGAVYGNEQFF; cdr3_nt: TGTGCCACCAGCAGGACCGCCCGGGGAGCGGTTTATGGCAATGAGCAGTTCTTC
cdr3_length: 15; d_call: TRBD2; j_call: TRBJ2-2; v_call: TRBV3-1/TRBV3-2; clone_size: NA; cdr3_aa: CASGTSGRAHGELFF; cdr3_nt: TGTGCCAGCGGGACTAGCGGGAGGGCCCACGGGGAGCTGTTTTTT
cdr3_length: 15; d_call: NA; j_call: TRBJ1-1; v_call: TRBV5-5; clone_size: few; cdr3_aa: CASSYKGGVNTEAFF; cdr3_nt: TGTGCCAGCAGCTATAAAGGAGGTGTGAACACTGAAGCTTTCTTT
cdr3_length: 13; d_call: TRBD2; j_call: TRBJ2-1; v_call: TRBV5-4; clone_size: NA; cdr3_aa: CASSRDYNNEQFF; cdr3_nt: TGTGCCAGCAGCCGGGACTACAACAATGAGCAGTTCTTC
cdr3_length: 12; d_call: NA; j_call: TRBJ1-1; v_call: TRBV6-6; clone_size: NA; cdr3_aa: CASSFPNTEAFF; cdr3_nt: TGTGCCAGCAGTTTCCCAAACACTGAAGCTTTCTTT
cdr3_length: 14; d_call: NA; j_call: TRBJ1-5; v_call: TRBV27; clone_size: few; cdr3_aa: CASSPGQGNQPQHF; cdr3_nt: TGTGCCAGCAGTCCCGGCCAGGGCAATCAGCCCCAGCATTTT
cdr3_length: 12; d_call: NA; j_call: TRBJ2-1; v_call: TRBV5-4; clone_size: NA; cdr3_aa: CASSLQGNEQFF; cdr3_nt: TGTGCCAGCAGCTTACAGGGCAATGAGCAGTTCTTC
cdr3_length: 13; d_call: TRBD1; j_call: TRBJ1-2; v_call: TRBV6-5; clone_size: NA; cdr3_aa: CASRPGTAYGYTF; cdr3_nt: TGTGCCAGCAGGCCCGGGACAGCCTATGGCTACACCTTC
cdr3_length: 18; d_call: TRBD2; j_call: TRBJ2-3; v_call: TRBV29-1; clone_size: NA; cdr3_aa: CSVENLASGRFSADTQYF; cdr3_nt: TGCAGCGTCGAAAACTTGGCTAGCGGGAGATTCAGCGCAGATACGCAGTATTTT
cdr3_length: 15; d_call: TRBD1; j_call: TRBJ2-3; v_call: TRBV19; clone_size: NA; cdr3_aa: CASSIEGRGYVTQYF; cdr3_nt: TGTGCCAGTAGTATAGAAGGCAGGGGGTACGTTACGCAGTATTTT
cdr3_length: 14; d_call: TRBD2; j_call: TRBJ2-1; v_call: TRBV10-1; clone_size: NA; cdr3_aa: CASSDPSGYNEQFF; cdr3_nt: TGCGCCAGCAGTGACCCTAGCGGCTACAATGAGCAGTTCTTC
cdr3_length: 14; d_call: TRBD1; j_call: TRBJ1-1; v_call: TRBV19; clone_size: NA; cdr3_aa: CASIGTGMNTEAFF; cdr3_nt: TGTGCCAGTATAGGGACAGGCATGAACACTGAAGCTTTCTTT
cdr3_length: 14; d_call: NA; j_call: TRBJ2-7; v_call: TRBV4-3; clone_size: NA; cdr3_aa: CASSQMGGDYEQYF; cdr3_nt: TGCGCCAGCAGCCAAATGGGAGGAGACTACGAGCAGTACTTC
cdr3_length: 15; d_call: NA; j_call: TRBJ1-2; v_call: TRBV7-2; clone_size: NA; cdr3_aa: CASSFVQGLKDGYTF; cdr3_nt: TGTGCCAGCAGCTTCGTCCAGGGCCTGAAGGATGGCTACACCTTC
cdr3_length: 15; d_call: NA; j_call: TRBJ2-1; v_call: TRBV4-3; clone_size: NA; cdr3_aa: CASSQGGGSYNEQFF; cdr3_nt: TGCGCCAGCAGCCAAGGTGGGGGGTCCTACAATGAGCAGTTCTTC
cdr3_length: 16; d_call: TRBD2; j_call: TRBJ2-3; v_call: TRBV28; clone_size: NA; cdr3_aa: CASSLYQRGGTDTQYF; cdr3_nt: TGTGCCAGCAGTTTATACCAGCGGGGAGGCACAGATACGCAGTATTTT
cdr3_length: 15; d_call: TRBD2; j_call: TRBJ2-7; v_call: TRBV7-9; clone_size: NA; cdr3_aa: CASSPGLAGVHEQYF; cdr3_nt: TGTGCCAGCAGCCCGGGACTAGCGGGAGTCCACGAGCAGTACTTC
cdr3_length: 14; d_call: NA; j_call: TRBJ1-1; v_call: TRBV4-3; clone_size: NA; cdr3_aa: CASSPRGVNTEAFF; cdr3_nt: TGCGCCAGCTCACCCCGGGGGGTGAACACTGAAGCTTTCTTT
cdr3_length: 16; d_call: NA; j_call: TRBJ1-2; v_call: TRBV7-9; clone_size: NA; cdr3_aa: CASSLGQGYTDYGYTF; cdr3_nt: TGTGCCAGCAGCTTAGGGCAGGGATATACTGACTATGGCTACACCTTC
cdr3_length: 16; d_call: TRBD1; j_call: TRBJ2-7; v_call: TRBV5-6; clone_size: NA; cdr3_aa: CASSFRGTGPSYEQYF; cdr3_nt: TGTGCCAGCAGCTTTAGGGGGACAGGGCCCTCCTACGAGCAGTACTTC
cdr3_length: 11; d_call: NA; j_call: TRBJ2-7; v_call: TRBV7-9; clone_size: NA; cdr3_aa: CASSSGDEQYF; cdr3_nt: TGTGCCAGCAGCTCCGGGGACGAGCAGTACTTC
cdr3_length: 14; d_call: TRBD1; j_call: TRBJ1-2; v_call: TRBV29-1; clone_size: NA; cdr3_aa: CSVVRQGGNYGYTF; cdr3_nt: TGCAGCGTGGTCCGACAGGGGGGCAACTATGGCTACACCTTC
cdr3_length: 15; d_call: NA; j_call: TRBJ2-6; v_call: TRBV6-5; clone_size: once; cdr3_aa: CASSRDSSGANVLTF; cdr3_nt: TGTGCCAGCAGTCGCGACTCGTCTGGGGCCAACGTCCTGACTTTC
cdr3_length: 12; d_call: NA; j_call: TRBJ1-2; v_call: TRBV7-8; clone_size: NA; cdr3_aa: CASSLGGWGYTF; cdr3_nt: TGTGCCAGCAGCCTCGGGGGATGGGGCTACACCTTC
cdr3_length: 16; d_call: TRBD2; j_call: TRBJ2-7; v_call: TRBV4-3; clone_size: few; cdr3_aa: CASSQGRGGRLHEQYF; cdr3_nt: TGCGCCAGCAGCCAAGGGAGGGGCGGGAGGCTCCACGAGCAGTACTTC
cdr3_length: 16; d_call: NA; j_call: TRBJ1-1; v_call: TRBV6-5; clone_size: NA; cdr3_aa: CASSYSIQGTNTEAFF; cdr3_nt: TGTGCCAGCAGTTACTCGATTCAGGGAACGAACACTGAAGCTTTCTTT
cdr3_length: 15; d_call: TRBD2; j_call: TRBJ2-7; v_call: TRBV5-6; clone_size: NA; cdr3_aa: CASSQGPSGAYEQYF; cdr3_nt: TGTGCCAGCAGCCAGGGACCTAGCGGGGCATACGAGCAGTACTTC
cdr3_length: 16; d_call: TRBD2; j_call: TRBJ2-3; v_call: TRBV9; clone_size: NA; cdr3_aa: CASSGTGTSGTDTQYF; cdr3_nt: TGTGCCAGCAGCGGGACCGGGACTAGCGGCACAGATACGCAGTATTTT
cdr3_length: 18; d_call: TRBD1; j_call: TRBJ1-1; v_call: TRBV19; clone_size: NA; cdr3_aa: CASSIGRNRGLKNTEAFF; cdr3_nt: TGTGCCAGTAGTATCGGACGAAACAGGGGATTAAAGAACACTGAAGCTTTCTTT
cdr3_length: 11; d_call: NA; j_call: TRBJ2-7; v_call: TRBV30; clone_size: NA; cdr3_aa: CAWSVRDEQYF; cdr3_nt: TGTGCCTGGAGTGTGAGGGACGAGCAGTACTTC
cdr3_length: 15; d_call: TRBD1; j_call: TRBJ1-1; v_call: TRBV6-2/TRBV6-3; clone_size: NA; cdr3_aa: CASSKPGQGKTEAFF; cdr3_nt: TGTGCCAGCAGTAAACCGGGACAGGGGAAGACTGAAGCTTTCTTT
cdr3_length: 15; d_call: NA; j_call: TRBJ2-7; v_call: TRBV7-7; clone_size: NA; cdr3_aa: CASSLASGENYEQYF; cdr3_nt: TGTGCTAGCAGCTTAGCGTCGGGAGAGAACTACGAGCAGTACTTC
cdr3_length: 15; d_call: NA; j_call: TRBJ1-4; v_call: TRBV3-1/TRBV3-2; clone_size: NA; cdr3_aa: CASSLGGPFNEKLFF; cdr3_nt: TGTGCCAGCAGCCTAGGGGGACCGTTTAATGAAAAACTGTTTTTT
cdr3_length: 13; d_call: TRBD1; j_call: TRBJ2-4; v_call: TRBV7-9; clone_size: NA; cdr3_aa: CASSLATGNIQYF; cdr3_nt: TGTGCCAGCAGCTTAGCGACAGGGAACATTCAGTACTTC
cdr3_length: 13; d_call: NA; j_call: TRBJ1-4; v_call: TRBV6-5; clone_size: NA; cdr3_aa: CASSGRKDEKLFF; cdr3_nt: TGTGCCAGCAGCGGGAGGAAGGATGAAAAACTGTTTTTT
cdr3_length: 15; d_call: TRBD1; j_call: TRBJ2-1; v_call: TRBV28; clone_size: NA; cdr3_aa: CASTETGGLVNEQFF; cdr3_nt: TGTGCCAGCACCGAGACAGGGGGCCTGGTCAATGAGCAGTTCTTC
cdr3_length: 16; d_call: NA; j_call: TRBJ2-7; v_call: TRBV25-1; clone_size: NA; cdr3_aa: CASSDWGRGSSYEQYF; cdr3_nt: TGTGCCAGCAGTGATTGGGGCAGGGGTTCTTCCTACGAGCAGTACTTC
cdr3_length: 15; d_call: NA; j_call: TRBJ1-1; v_call: TRBV30; clone_size: NA; cdr3_aa: CAWSSQPTGISEAFF; cdr3_nt: TGTGCCTGGAGTTCCCAACCGACAGGTATTTCTGAAGCTTTCTTT
cdr3_length: 15; d_call: NA; j_call: TRBJ1-1; v_call: TRBV7-9; clone_size: NA; cdr3_aa: CASSPPWTENTEAFF; cdr3_nt: TGTGCCAGCAGCCCTCCATGGACAGAGAACACTGAAGCTTTCTTT
cdr3_length: 13; d_call: NA; j_call: TRBJ2-1; v_call: TRBV27; clone_size: NA; cdr3_aa: CASSLGRGNEQFF; cdr3_nt: TGTGCCAGCAGTTTAGGTAGGGGCAATGAGCAGTTCTTC
cdr3_length: 16; d_call: TRBD2; j_call: TRBJ2-2; v_call: TRBV5-1; clone_size: NA; cdr3_aa: CASSDGTSGRTGELFF; cdr3_nt: TGCGCCAGCAGTGATGGGACTAGCGGACGCACCGGGGAGCTGTTTTTT
cdr3_length: 16; d_call: NA; j_call: TRBJ2-4; v_call: TRBV28; clone_size: NA; cdr3_aa: CASSSVGVLAKNIQYF; cdr3_nt: TGTGCCAGCAGTTCCGTCGGGGTACTAGCCAAAAACATTCAGTACTTC
cdr3_length: 15; d_call: TRBD2; j_call: TRBJ2-7; v_call: TRBV7-3; clone_size: NA; cdr3_aa: CASSLAAGDSYEQYF; cdr3_nt: TGTGCCAGCAGCTTAGCGGCGGGAGACTCCTACGAGCAGTACTTC
cdr3_length: 14; d_call: TRBD2; j_call: TRBJ2-5; v_call: TRBV5-4; clone_size: NA; cdr3_aa: CASSLAGGSETQYF; cdr3_nt: TGTGCCAGCAGCTTGGCGGGAGGCAGCGAGACCCAGTACTTC
cdr3_length: 14; d_call: NA; j_call: TRBJ1-1; v_call: TRBV14; clone_size: NA; cdr3_aa: CASRPGTANTEAFF; cdr3_nt: TGTGCCAGCAGACCCGGGACTGCCAACACTGAAGCTTTCTTT
cdr3_length: 14; d_call: NA; j_call: TRBJ2-4; v_call: TRBV10-1; clone_size: NA; cdr3_aa: CASSEGLAKNIQYF; cdr3_nt: TGCGCCAGCAGTGAGGGACTTGCCAAAAACATTCAGTACTTC
cdr3_length: 15; d_call: NA; j_call: TRBJ2-1; v_call: TRBV5-1; clone_size: NA; cdr3_aa: CASKPTGSSYNEQFF; cdr3_nt: TGCGCCAGCAAGCCTACCGGGAGCTCCTACAATGAGCAGTTCTTC